What follows are 26 T cell receptor beta chains derived from one specimen sequenced in a study of blood T cell repertoires in COVID-19. The repertoire was sequenced with immunoSEQ multiplex PCR; TCRdb's copy has only in-frame clones and lacks some. The sample holds about 130,000 clones, around 83% seen once. Sample: peripheral blood. The receptor set was obtained from a woman aged 45-65 years with acute or convalescent COVID-19.

The rearrangement joins TRBV30 to TRBJ1-1; D call uncertain. This CDR3 comprises 13 residues. Germline V CDR1 and CDR2: GTSNPN, SVGIG (reference sequence). Trimming took 1 base from V and 2 from J, leaving 8 bases between them. The CDR3 region has the DNA TGTGCCTGGAGTGAGGAGGCAAACACTGAAGCTTTCTTT. Residues: CAWSEEANTEAFF.

The CDR3 coding sequence is TGTGCCAGCAGAGGACTCGGGGGGGGCACTGAAGCTTTCTTT. Protein sequence: CASRGLGGGTEAFF. The chain carries TRBV27 and TRBJ1-1, with D maybe TRBD1 (5 bases). The length of the CDR3 is 14 residues. The V and J ends lost 6 bases and 4 bases respectively, with 15 bases between them. The germline CDR1 and CDR2 sequences are MNHEY and SMNVEV (reference sequence).

J is TRBJ2-2 and V is TRBV24-1, with D possibly matching TRBD2 (5 bases). The V gene lost 6 bases and the J gene lost 3 bases, with 16 bases spanning the gap. From germline, CDR1 is KGHDR and CDR2 SFDVKD. CDR3 length: 16 amino acids. CDR3 region: CATSTRSGYDTGELFF. DNA of the CDR3: TGTGCCACCAGTACGCGCTCGGGGTATGACACCGGGGAGCTGTTTTTT.

The table lists this clone with a few counts. The chain uses TRBV5-1 and TRBJ2-1; 7 positions agree with TRBD2. V shed 7 bases and J 3 bases; nucleotides not matched to a gene: 7. The CDR3 is made up of 14 amino acids. Germline V gives CDR1 SGHRS, CDR2 YFSETQ. As DNA, the CDR3 is TGCGCCAGCCGTCCGGGCGGGGGCTACAATGAGCAGTTCTTC. Translating it yields CASRPGGGYNEQFF.

The chain combines TRBV4-1 with TRBJ2-1; a possible D gene is TRBD2 (5 bases). Germline V CDR1 and CDR2: MGHRA, YSYEKL. Trimming stripped 0 bases from V and 10 bases from J, with 19 bases between. The length of the CDR3 is 16 residues. The CDR3: CASSQEQNPASSEQFF. The CDR3 nucleotides read TGCGCCAGCAGCCAAGAACAAAACCCCGCTAGCAGCGAGCAGTTCTTC.

The chain recombines TRBV5-8 with TRBJ2-3; maybe TRBD2 (6 bases). The CDR3 contains 15 residues. CDR1 is SGHTS, CDR2 YDEGEE, per germline. Trimming took off 1 base at V and 4 bases at J, with 13 bases between the two ends. This CDR3 reads CASSLWGLASDTQYF. CDR3 DNA sequence: TGTGCCAGCAGCTTGTGGGGTCTAGCGTCAGATACGCAGTATTTT.

The CDR3 nucleotides read TGTGCCAGCAGTGAAGCGCGCGGTAGCGGGGGGATCACAGATACGCAGTATTTT. Translation: CASSEARGSGGITDTQYF. V and J are TRBV2 and TRBJ2-3, with TRBD2 matching 10 bases. With 0 bases clipped from V and 2 bases from J, the junction kept 8 bases outside the gene matches. This CDR3 comprises 18 residues. Germline V gene lookup returns CDR1 SNHLY and CDR2 FYNNEI.

The CDR3 sequence: CASRKGQGIDYTF. The CDR3 DNA sequence: TGTGCCAGCAGGAAGGGACAGGGGATCGACTACACCTTC. The chain joins TRBV5-6 to TRBJ1-2; 10 positions match TRBD1. Per the germline V gene, CDR1 is SGHDT and CDR2 is YYEEEE. Trimming took 5 bases from V and 10 from J; bases not matched to a gene: 8. The CDR3 spans 13 residues.

The chain carries TRBV28 and TRBJ1-5; possibly TRBD1 for D (6 bases). Trimming removed 8 bases from V and 6 bases from J, with 17 bases in between. The CDR3 runs 14 residues. Germline V CDR1 and CDR2: MDHEN, SYDVKM. The CDR3 is CASLPGHWGQPQHF. The CDR3, as DNA: TGTGCCAGCCTTCCGGGACATTGGGGTCAGCCCCAGCATTTT.

The V call is TRBV19, the J call TRBJ2-3; D gene uncertain. Trimming took off 0 bases at V and 0 bases at J, with 4 bases between the two ends. This CDR3 comprises 14 residues. Germline assignment: CDR1 LNHDA and CDR2 SQIVND (reference sequence). The CDR3 reads CASSIDLSTDTQYF. CDR3 nucleotide sequence: TGTGCCAGTAGTATAGATCTGAGCACAGATACGCAGTATTTT.

This clone has a count of ten or more. The CDR3 spells CASSFRDRGIDEQFF. CDR3 DNA sequence: TGTGCCAGCAGCTTCCGGGACAGGGGGATAGATGAGCAGTTCTTC. The chain employs TRBV11-2 and TRBJ2-1; 11 bases agree with TRBD1. CDR3 size: 15 residues. V was pared by 3 bases and J by 8 bases, with 6 bases of the junction left unmatched. From germline, CDR1 is SGHAT and CDR2 FQNNGV.

The rearrangement joins TRBV6-1 to TRBJ2-7, with D possibly matching TRBD1 (6 bases). Trimming shortened V by 1 base and J by 4 bases, and 11 bases separated the two germline ends. Looked up from germline, CDR1 is MNHNS and CDR2 is SASEGT. CDR3 length: 14 residues. CDR3 sequence: CASSEVIQGYEQYF. The DNA for the CDR3 is TGTGCCAGCAGTGAAGTGATACAGGGTTACGAGCAGTACTTC.

CDR3 nucleotides: TGTGCCTGGAGACGAGATGGGGGGTATGGCTACACCTTC. It specifies CAWRRDGGYGYTF. The chain carries TRBV30 and TRBJ1-2, with D possibly being TRBD1 (5 bases). CDR3 length: 13 residues. Trimming cost V 3 bases and J 5 bases, with 13 bases left between them. CDR1 and CDR2 from the germline V gene are GTSNPN and SVGIG (reference sequence). Filled out from reference TRBV30 and TRBJ1-2, the complete variable domain reads SQTIHQWPATLVQPVGSPLSLECTVEGTSNPNLYWYRQAAGRGLQLLFYSVGIGQISSEVPQNLSASRPQDRQFILSSKKLLLSDSGFYLCAWRRDGGYGYTFGSGTRLTVV.

The chain joins TRBV10-1 to TRBJ1-1; the D gene is possibly TRBD1 (5 bases). V was pared by 4 bases and J by 5 bases, with 8 bases between. Germline CDR1 reads WNHNN; CDR2 reads SYGVQD (reference sequence). The CDR3 contains 12 residues. CDR3 sequence (DNA): TGCGCCAGCAGTGGGCAGGGAACTGAAGCTTTCTTT. It encodes CASSGQGTEAFF.

This chain links TRBV6-5 with TRBJ2-7, with 10 nucleotides matching TRBD1. The CDR3 runs 16 residues. Germline V gives CDR1 MNHEY, CDR2 SVGAGI. J was trimmed by 4 bases and V by 4 bases; bases with no gene match: 10. CDR3 sequence (DNA): TGTGCCAGCAGTTCGACCCCGGGACAGGGGTGGTACGAGCAGTACTTC. This gives the protein CASSSTPGQGWYEQYF.

The V call is TRBV19, the J call TRBJ2-3, with TRBD2 as a possible D gene (7 bases). Trimming removed 4 bases from V and 0 bases from J, with 17 bases in between. The CDR3 has 17 amino acids. The germline gives CDR1 LNHDA, CDR2 SQIVND (reference sequence). CDR3 nucleotides: TGTGCCAGTAGTAACCCCGTTGGGGGGGGCAGCACAGATACGCAGTATTTT. Its protein product is CASSNPVGGGSTDTQYF.

This chain links TRBV18 with TRBJ2-2; D possibly corresponds to TRBD2 (6 bases). The CDR3 spans 14 residues. Germline CDR1 KGHSH, CDR2 LQKENI. V was pared by 1 base and J by 5 bases, with 8 bases between. This chain's CDR3 is CASSPLAGTGELFF. As DNA, the CDR3 is TGTGCCAGCTCACCACTTGCGGGGACCGGGGAGCTGTTTTTT.

This chain connects TRBV3-1 (or the pseudogene TRBV3-2) to TRBJ2-3; 8 positions agree with TRBD2. Per germline, CDR1 LGHDT and CDR2 YNNKEL (reference sequence). The CDR3 length is 13 residues. J gave up 4 bases and V 3 bases, and 0 bases lay outside the gene matches. This CDR3 is CASSQGLADTQYF. In DNA form, the CDR3 reads TGTGCCAGCAGCCAGGGACTAGCAGATACGCAGTATTTT.

This clone was observed a handful of times. The chain has TRBV9 and TRBJ1-2; D possibly corresponds to TRBD1 (6 bases). The germline gives CDR1 SGDLS, CDR2 YYNGEE. This CDR3 comprises 15 residues. V lost 0 bases, J lost 7 bases, and 16 bases lay in between. In DNA form, the CDR3 reads TGTGCCAGCAGCGTAGAGTCAGGGGCGATAGGTGGCTACACCTTC. Its translation: CASSVESGAIGGYTF.

The chain employs TRBV5-4 and TRBJ1-3; 8 nucleotides agree with TRBD1. Germline CDR1 reads SGHNT; CDR2 reads YYREEE (reference sequence). The CDR3 is made up of 15 amino acids. The trim removed 3 bases at V and 3 bases at J, leaving 5 bases unmatched. CDR3 sequence (DNA): TGTGCCAGCAGCTCTAGGACAGGGAATGGAAACACCATATATTTT. Encoded protein: CASSSRTGNGNTIYF.

This clone was counted many times. The rearrangement uses TRBV29-1 and TRBJ2-7; D possibly corresponds to TRBD1 (6 bases). Trimming removed 7 bases at V and 5 bases at J, with 12 bases between. CDR1 is SQVTM and CDR2 is ANQGSEA in the germline V gene. This CDR3 has 11 amino acids. CDR3 nucleotides: TGCAGCGCACAGGGTTCCCACGAGCAGTACTTC. It encodes CSAQGSHEQYF.

This clone appeared a single time. The genes are TRBV2 and TRBJ1-3; D is uncertain. CDR1 is SNHLY, CDR2 FYNNEI, per germline. CDR3 length equals 15 residues. The V end lost 4 bases, the J end lost 0 bases, and 10 bases lay between the germline ends. CDR3 sequence reads: CASSVSGDSGNTIYF. CDR3 sequence (DNA): TGTGCCAGCAGTGTGAGCGGTGACTCTGGAAACACCATATATTTT.

The CDR3 here is CASSLASKQNTGELFF. For the CDR3, the DNA is TGCGCCAGCAGCTTGGCCTCGAAGCAGAACACCGGGGAGCTGTTTTTT. The rearrangement joins TRBV5-1 to TRBJ2-2; no clear D gene. V was pared by 0 bases and J by 1 base, with 10 bases between. This CDR3 contains 16 residues. Germline V gives CDR1 SGHRS, CDR2 YFSETQ.

This clone has a single count. V gene TRBV6-5 combines with J gene TRBJ1-3, with D unresolved. Trimming removed 2 bases at V and 2 bases at J, with 7 bases between. Germline V lookup: CDR1 MNHEY, CDR2 SVGAGI. The CDR3 contains 14 residues. CDR3 protein: CASSYGQTGNTIYF. The CDR3 nucleotides are TGTGCCAGCAGTTACGGCCAAACTGGAAACACCATATATTTT.

The V gene is TRBV5-4, the J gene TRBJ2-4; 11 bases fit TRBD1. The CDR3 runs 14 residues. The germline V gene encodes CDR1 SGHNT and CDR2 YYREEE (reference sequence). V was clipped by 2 bases and J by 8 bases; unmatched bases: 3. The CDR3 DNA follows: TGTGCCAGCAGCTTTGCGGGACAGGGGGACATTCAGTACTTC. As protein: CASSFAGQGDIQYF.

This clone was picked up a small number of times. The chain links TRBV24-1 to TRBJ2-4; D is unclear. The CDR3 is 18 amino acids. V shed 4 bases and J shed 0 bases, with 18 bases lying between them. The germline gives CDR1 KGHDR, CDR2 SFDVKD. The CDR3 region is CATSERPTLGLAKNIQYF. DNA for the CDR3: TGTGCCACCAGTGAAAGACCTACGCTGGGCCTAGCCAAAAACATTCAGTACTTC.